The present T cell receptor beta chain was sequenced within a study of T-cell reconstitution after alpha-beta-depleted transplantation in children. Deletions cut 8 bases from V and 2 bases from J, with 12 bases between. The CDR3 covers 13 residues. Preparation of the TCRbeta library used unique molecular identifiers. TCRdb re-derived calls from the PCR reads in MiXCR, one entry per CDR3 protein. The sample includes under 750,000 distinct CDR3 sequences, 20% to 25% of them seen just once. This clonotype was detected a few times. The source of this sequence is a boy in the first two years of life who had a stem cell transplant for acute myeloid leukemia, so the T cells may come from the graft donor. The chain has TRBV12-3 or TRBV12-4 and TRBJ1-1, with unresolved D. Sequences were derived from PBMCs, mostly from graft donor cells, sampled 360 days after TCRalphabeta/CD19-depleted stem cell transplant. This CDR3 is CASELDANTEAFF. The CDR3 DNA sequence: TGTGCCAGCGAGTTGGACGCCAACACTGAAGCTTTCTTT.